The clone carrying this TCR beta chain showed up just once. The antigen is not known. Sequencing used immunoSEQ multiplex PCR; TCRdb keeps in-frame clones, though not all of them. The sample includes around 110,000 clones, around 92% of them seen just once. The V segment lost 0 bases and the J segment 6 bases; nucleotides outside the gene matches: 5. CDR1 SGHTA and CDR2 FQGTGA come from the germline V gene. The CDR3 loop spans 18 amino acids. This entry comes from a study of T cell repertoires and HLA-DP antigens. The V call is TRBV7-3, the J call TRBJ2-1, with 16 bases aligning to TRBD2. The sequence derives from a woman younger than 35 in good health and CMV-seronegative. The sample consisted of CD4+ T cells from PBMCs. As DNA, the CDR3 is TGTGCCAGCAGCTTAACCCCGGGACTAGCGGGGGGGCCCAATGAGCAGTTCTTC. The encoded protein is CASSLTPGLAGGPNEQFF.